Below are 19 T cell receptor beta chains sequenced from a single sample in a study of CD8 T cells in ankylosing spondylitis. TCRdb ran MiXCR on the 5' RACE reads and lists one entry per CDR3 protein. The sample holds fewer than 350,000 distinct CDR3 sequences, about 9.9% seen once. The sequencing input was blood, either unsorted or a sorted T cell fraction (not recorded which). These receptors came from a female donor with ankylosing spondylitis or in good health (not recorded which).

This clonotype was observed many times. The V and J genes are TRBV5-1 and TRBJ1-4; D perhaps matches TRBD1 (6 bases). The CDR3 totals 14 residues. Germline CDR1 SGHRS, CDR2 YFSETQ. Trimming pared 7 bases from V and 7 bases from J, leaving 17 bases between. The CDR3 coding sequence is TGCGCCAGCGCAGCTAGTAAGGGGGGTGAAAAACTGTTTTTT. Its translation: CASAASKGGEKLFF.

This clonotype was seen a few times. The chain employs TRBV12-5 and TRBJ2-1, with TRBD2 identical over 8 bases. Germline V CDR1 and CDR2: LGHNT, FRNRAP. Trimming removed 4 bases from V and 1 base from J; junction bases left unmatched: 3. The CDR3 runs 15 residues. This CDR3 reads CASGSGGASYNEQFF. DNA for the CDR3: TGTGCTAGTGGTTCGGGGGGGGCATCCTACAATGAGCAGTTCTTC.

The chain is built from TRBV6-1 and TRBJ2-3; TRBD2 matches at 12 bases. The V segment lost 4 bases and the J segment 10 bases; nucleotides outside the gene matches: 9. Germline values: CDR1 MNHNS, CDR2 SASEGT. The length of the CDR3 is 15 residues. The CDR3 sequence is CASSGGASGGAPQYF. Written as DNA, the CDR3 is TGTGCCAGCAGTGGCGGCGCTAGCGGGGGGGCACCGCAGTATTTT.

This clonotype was seen repeatedly, ten times or more. The chain employs TRBV9 and TRBJ1-5; the D gene is possibly TRBD1 (6 bases). The V gene's germline CDR1 is SGDLS and CDR2 YYNGEE. CDR3 length equals 16 residues. Trimming left V 4 bases short and J 6 bases short, with 20 bases between. CDR3 sequence reads: CASSPPPEQGGQPQHF. CDR3 DNA: TGTGCCAGCAGCCCGCCCCCAGAACAGGGAGGTCAGCCCCAGCATTTT.

This clonotype has a count of ten or more. The J gene is TRBJ1-1, the V gene TRBV24-1; 8 bases map to TRBD1. CDR3 length: 12 residues. V was clipped by 4 bases and J by 8 bases; unmatched bases: 2. CDR1 is KGHDR and CDR2 is SFDVKD in the germline V gene. CDR3 nucleotide sequence: TGTGCCACCAGTGAGCGGGACAGGGAAGCTTTCTTT. It encodes CATSERDREAFF.

This clonotype was detected ten times or more. This chain joins TRBV5-1 and TRBJ2-1; 7 nucleotides match TRBD2. The CDR3 runs 14 residues. After removal of 1 base from V and 7 bases from J, the junction contained 5 bases not matched to a gene. CDR1 and CDR2 (germline): SGHRS, YFSETQ. The CDR3 region has the DNA TGCGCCAGCAGCTTGAACCCAGCGGGAAATGAGCAGTTCTTC. It yields the protein CASSLNPAGNEQFF.

The rearrangement links TRBV7-8 to TRBJ2-7; 7 nucleotides line up with TRBD2. CDR1 is SGHVS, CDR2 FQNEAQ, per germline. The CDR3 is made up of 15 amino acids. V gave up 6 bases and J gave up 2 bases; unmatched junction bases: 10. The CDR3, as DNA: TGTGCCAGCAGTCCGGGACTACCTCCAGCCTACGAGCAGTACTTC. Protein: CASSPGLPPAYEQYF.

This clonotype was seen many times. The chain recombines TRBV6-1 with TRBJ1-1; 7 nucleotides match TRBD1. CDR1 and CDR2 from the germline V gene are MNHNS and SASEGT. The CDR3 runs 15 residues. The ends lost 5 bases at V and 1 base at J; junction bases unmatched: 7. CDR3 bases: TGTGCCAGCAGTAAAACAGGGGTATCGAACACTGAAGCTTTCTTT. This codes for CASSKTGVSNTEAFF.

The rearrangement links TRBV25-1 to TRBJ1-5, with 7 bases lining up with TRBD1. This CDR3 has 14 amino acids. Per germline, CDR1 MGHDK and CDR2 SYGVNS. After removal of 3 bases from V and 4 bases from J, the junction contained 3 bases not matched to a gene. DNA of the CDR3: TGTGCCAGCAGTGAGTGGGGACAGAATCAGCCCCAGCATTTT. It specifies CASSEWGQNQPQHF.

This clonotype was recorded a few times. The V call is TRBV25-1, the J call TRBJ1-4, with D possibly TRBD1 on 5 matching bases. CDR1 and CDR2 from the germline V gene are MGHDK and SYGVNS. Trimming shortened V by 4 bases and J by 3 bases, and 18 bases separated the two germline ends. The CDR3 is made up of 17 amino acids. CDR3 in DNA: TGTGCCAGCAGTGTCCCCTTGGGGACTGCTGCTAATGAAAAACTGTTTTTT. Protein product: CASSVPLGTAANEKLFF.

On this clonotype: One end of the junction is discordant with germline, which a read error may explain. V usage is TRBV7-9 and J usage is TRBJ1-4, with D possibly being TRBD1 (6 bases). Germline CDR1 is SEHNR and CDR2 is FQNEAQ (reference sequence). The CDR3 runs to 14 residues. CDR3 sequence reads: CAGSSKWGAEKLFF. CDR3 coding DNA: TGTGCCGGCAGCTCAAAATGGGGGGCCGAAAAACTGTTTTTT.

This clonotype was counted a single time. The V and J genes are TRBV3-1 and TRBJ1-4; D is undetermined. The CDR3 extends over 16 amino acids. V dropped 3 bases and J dropped 7 bases, with 18 bases sitting between them. The germline V gene encodes CDR1 LGHDT and CDR2 YNNKEL (reference sequence). Written as DNA, the CDR3 is TGTGCCAGCAGCCAGCGCGGAGGGTTGAAGGGTGAAAAACTGTTTTTT. Protein sequence: CASSQRGGLKGEKLFF. Looking up the rest from reference TRBV3-1 and TRBJ1-4 gives the full variable domain: DTAVSQTPKYLVTQMGNDKSIKCEQNLGHDTMYWYKQDSKKFLKIMFSYNNKELIINETVPNRFSPKSPDKAHLNLHINSLELGDSAVYFCASSQRGGLKGEKLFFGSGTQLSVL.

The chain employs TRBV7-9 and TRBJ2-1; a weak D match, TRBD2 (6 bases). Per germline, CDR1 SEHNR and CDR2 FQNEAQ (reference sequence). This CDR3 has 15 residues. Trimming took off 4 bases at V and 3 bases at J, with 13 bases between the two ends. CDR3 nucleotide sequence: TGTGCCAGCAGCTCGGAGGGCCCCCACTACAATGAGCAGTTCTTC. As protein: CASSSEGPHYNEQFF. Together with reference TRBV7-9 and TRBJ2-1, the CDR3 gives the full variable domain: DTGVSQNPRHKITKRGQNVTFRCDPISEHNRLYWYRQTLGQGPEFLTYFQNEAQLEKSRLLSDRFSAERPKGSFSTLEIQRTEQGDSAMYLCASSSEGPHYNEQFFGPGTRLTVL.

This clonotype was seen only a few times. V is TRBV5-1 and J is TRBJ2-7; 10 positions match TRBD1. The CDR3 length is 15 residues. The germline V gene has CDR1 SGHRS and CDR2 YFSETQ. V was clipped by 3 bases and J by 6 bases; unmatched bases: 9. Here the CDR3 reads CASSSGTGVMGEQYF. For the CDR3, the DNA is TGCGCCAGCAGCTCCGGGACAGGGGTAATGGGCGAGCAGTACTTC. Combining the CDR3 with reference TRBV5-1 and TRBJ2-7 gives the whole variable domain KAGVTQTPRYLIKTRGQQVTLSCSPISGHRSVSWYQQTPGQGLQFLFEYFSETQRNKGNFPGRFSGRQFSNSRSEMNVSTLELGDSALYLCASSSGTGVMGEQYFGPGTRLTVT.

This clonotype was picked up many times. The chain recombines TRBV5-1 with TRBJ2-4; possibly TRBD1 for D (6 bases). CDR1 is SGHRS and CDR2 is YFSETQ in the germline V gene. There are 15 residues in the CDR3. The germline V and J ends were trimmed by 5 bases and 2 bases, with 14 bases remaining between them. CDR3 sequence: CASRSTGTSKNIQYF. For the CDR3, the DNA is TGCGCCAGCAGGTCTACAGGGACGTCCAAAAACATTCAGTACTTC.

The chain recombines TRBV2 with TRBJ2-6; 7 bases match TRBD1. CDR1 and CDR2 (germline): SNHLY, FYNNEI. The CDR3 totals 19 residues. The J segment lost 0 bases and the V segment lost 8 bases, leaving 16 bases of the junction unmatched. The CDR3 here is CASSPFPGTALSGANVLTF. The CDR3 DNA sequence: TGTGCCAGCTCCCCCTTTCCCGGGACAGCTCTCTCTGGGGCCAACGTCCTGACTTTC.

The V and J genes are TRBV4-3 and TRBJ2-2, with D possibly being TRBD2 (6 bases). Trimming cost V 2 bases and J 4 bases, with 14 bases left between them. Germline-derived CDR1 and CDR2 are LGHNA and YSLEER. The CDR3 is made up of 16 amino acids. This CDR3 is CASSQPPVGGTGELFF. The CDR3 DNA reads TGCGCCAGCAGCCAACCCCCCGTGGGGGGCACCGGGGAGCTGTTTTTT.

The chain couples TRBV20-1 to TRBJ2-1; the D call may be TRBD1 or TRBD2 (6 bases each). The CDR3 extends over 12 amino acids. Trimming removed 6 bases from V and 7 bases from J, with 13 bases in between. Germline-derived CDR1 and CDR2 are DFQATT and SNEGSKA (reference sequence). The CDR3 DNA follows: TGCAGTGCCCCTATAGGGGGGAATGAGCAGTTCTTC. This sequence encodes CSAPIGGNEQFF.

Worth noting for this clonotype: Since a much larger clone is just one base distant, this may be a read error. The chain has TRBV12-3 or TRBV12-4 and TRBJ2-7; D gene ambiguous. V lost 9 bases and J 4 bases, leaving 13 bases between the germline ends. CDR3 length equals 12 residues. The CDR3 loop reads CARSSTRYEQYF. The DNA of the CDR3 is TGTGCCAGAAGCTCTACTCGTTACGAGCAGTACTTC.